The 10 T cell receptor beta chains reported below all come from one sample, sequenced in a study of CD4+ T cells in melanoma. Using immunoSEQ multiplex PCR, the repertoire was profiled, and TCRdb retains in-frame clones only, with some absent. The repertoire holds about 55,000 clones, roughly 69% seen once, with roughly 4.8% in the top ten. Sequencing was performed on tumor tissue. These receptors all stem from a human donor with melanoma.

This clone occurred a few times. CDR3 DNA: TGTGCCAGTAGTACCACCTCCGGGACAGGCTACGAGCAGTACTTC. Translated, it gives CASSTTSGTGYEQYF. The rearrangement joins TRBV19 to TRBJ2-7; 8 nucleotides match TRBD1. The ends lost 4 bases at V and 3 bases at J; junction bases unmatched: 8. This CDR3 contains 15 residues. Germline CDR1 reads LNHDA; CDR2 reads SQIVND (reference sequence).

The chain combines TRBV6-5 with TRBJ1-1, with 8 bases that match TRBD1. The V segment lost 3 bases and the J segment 1 base; nucleotides outside the gene matches: 4. Germline CDR1 reads MNHEY; CDR2 reads SVGAGI. This CDR3 contains 15 residues. Here the CDR3 reads CASSYPGGSNTEAFF. In DNA, the CDR3 is TGTGCCAGCAGTTATCCAGGGGGCTCGAACACTGAAGCTTTCTTT.

V and J are TRBV27 and TRBJ2-7, with D perhaps TRBD1 or TRBD2 (7 bases each). The V and J ends lost 4 bases and 3 bases respectively, with 25 bases between them. CDR3 length: 18 residues. Looked up from germline, CDR1 is MNHEY and CDR2 is SMNVEV (reference sequence). The CDR3 reads CASSSRTRGGLGLYEQYF. Written as DNA, the CDR3 is TGTGCCAGCAGTTCAAGAACCAGGGGGGGTCTGGGCCTCTACGAGCAGTACTTC.

Judged by abundance, this clone is medium-sized. The chain joins TRBV6-5 to TRBJ2-2; D gene ambiguous. CDR1 is MNHEY and CDR2 is SVGAGI in the germline V gene. The CDR3 is 15 amino acids. The ends were cut back, 5 bases at V and 3 bases at J, with 13 bases in the middle. CDR3 amino acids: CASSNPAIDTGELFF. The CDR3 DNA follows: TGTGCCAGCAGTAACCCAGCAATAGACACCGGGGAGCTGTTTTTT.

This rearrangement joins TRBV2 to TRBJ2-7, with TRBD2 identical over 10 bases. The V segment lost 1 base and the J segment 2 bases; nucleotides outside the gene matches: 2. Germline-derived CDR1 and CDR2 are SNHLY and FYNNEI. This CDR3 has 15 amino acids. The DNA for the CDR3 is TGTGCCAGCAGTGAAGGTCTAGCGGGGGCCTACGAGCAGTACTTC. It yields the protein CASSEGLAGAYEQYF.

The chain uses TRBV5-6 and TRBJ2-7; D uncertain. V lost 1 base to trimming and J lost 3 bases, with 2 bases between them. The germline CDR1 and CDR2 sequences are SGHDT and YYEEEE. CDR3 length equals 11 residues. The CDR3 DNA is TGTGCCAGCAGCTTGTACTACGAGCAGTACTTC. Amino acid sequence: CASSLYYEQYF.

Only a few counts were recorded for this clone. The genes are TRBV5-1 and TRBJ2-7; D not resolved. The length of the CDR3 is 12 residues. V lost 3 bases to trimming and J lost 7 bases, with 11 bases between them. Germline loops: CDR1 SGHRS, CDR2 YFSETQ. CDR3 in amino acids: CASSSLVGEQYF. CDR3 bases: TGCGCCAGCAGCTCCTTGGTAGGAGAGCAGTACTTC.

This chain joins TRBV19 and TRBJ2-7; 8 bases fit TRBD1. This CDR3 spans 12 amino acids. The V segment lost 6 bases and the J segment 7 bases; nucleotides outside the gene matches: 5. Germline CDR1 LNHDA, CDR2 SQIVND (reference sequence). The CDR3 DNA sequence: TGTGCCAGTAGGCTGGGACAGGAGGAGCAGTACTTC. It yields the protein CASRLGQEEQYF.

The rearrangement joins TRBV18 to TRBJ2-7; D remains unclear. V lost 6 bases to trimming and J lost 5 bases, with 8 bases between them. The CDR3 has 11 residues. Germline V gives CDR1 KGHSH, CDR2 LQKENI. CDR3 in amino acids: CASSLGHEQYF. CDR3 bases: TGTGCCAGCTCCCTCGGGCACGAGCAGTACTTC.

This clone is a singleton in its sample. The genes are TRBV29-1 and TRBJ1-2; 7 bases are shared with TRBD1. The CDR3 has 12 amino acids. Per the germline V gene, CDR1 is SQVTM and CDR2 is ANQGSEA. With V trimmed by 6 bases and J by 8 bases, 9 bases remained unmatched. DNA for the CDR3: TGCAGCGTGGGTACAGGGGTGGTCGGCTACACCTTC. It yields the protein CSVGTGVVGYTF.